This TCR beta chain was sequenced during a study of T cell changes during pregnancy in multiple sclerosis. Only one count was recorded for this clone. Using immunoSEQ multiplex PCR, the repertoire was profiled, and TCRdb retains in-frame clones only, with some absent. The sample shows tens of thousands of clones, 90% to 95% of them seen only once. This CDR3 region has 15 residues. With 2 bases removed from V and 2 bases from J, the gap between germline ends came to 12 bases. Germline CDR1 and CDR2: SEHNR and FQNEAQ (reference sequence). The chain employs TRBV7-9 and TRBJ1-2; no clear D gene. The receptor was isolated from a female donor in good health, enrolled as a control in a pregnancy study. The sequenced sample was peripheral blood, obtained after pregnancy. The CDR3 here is CASSLLTPLNYGYTF. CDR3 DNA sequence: TGTGCCAGCAGCTTACTAACCCCTTTAAACTATGGCTACACCTTC.